One sample yielded the 4 T cell receptor beta chains listed below, sequenced in a study of blood T cell repertoires in COVID-19. Repertoires were generated with immunoSEQ multiplex PCR, while TCRdb's copy carries only in-frame clones and drops some. This table has hundreds of thousands of clones, about 85% appearing once. Sequencing input: PBMCs or T cells enriched from blood (not recorded which). The receptor source for this set is a woman aged 30 to 39 who had been exposed to COVID-19.

The gene calls are TRBV19 and TRBJ2-7; D is possibly TRBD1 (6 bases). This CDR3 has 13 residues. The germline V gene encodes CDR1 LNHDA and CDR2 SQIVND (reference sequence). Trimming removed 6 bases at V and 5 bases at J, with 14 bases between. CDR3 amino acids: CASSAPGVNEQYF. In nucleotides, the CDR3 is TGTGCCAGTAGCGCCCCAGGGGTGAACGAGCAGTACTTC.

DNA for the CDR3: TGTGCCAGTAGTATCACAGCGGGCCCCACCTATGGCTACACCTTC. Protein: CASSITAGPTYGYTF. This sequence joins TRBV19 and TRBJ1-2; no firm D call. CDR3 length equals 15 residues. Deletions cut 3 bases from V and 4 bases from J, with 15 bases between. The germline gives CDR1 LNHDA, CDR2 SQIVND (reference sequence).

The sample holds a few counts of this clone. The chain links TRBV21-1 to TRBJ2-7; the table assigns TRBD2, which was not confirmed against the DNA. TRBV21-1 is noted as a pseudogene. This CDR3 is built from 14 residues. Written as DNA, the CDR3 is TGTGCCAGCAGAAGCCCGATCCCCTTACCCGAGCAGTACTTC. Its protein product is CASRSPIPLPEQYF.

The CDR3 sequence is CASSEALRDRGWFENTIYF. The CDR3 DNA follows: TGTGCCAGCAGTGAAGCGCTTCGGGACAGGGGATGGTTCGAAAACACCATATATTTT. This chain links TRBV2 with TRBJ1-3; 10 bases fit TRBD1. The CDR3 has 19 residues. The V gene end was trimmed by 0 bases and the J gene end by 6 bases; junction bases not matched to a gene: 14. Germline CDR1 reads SNHLY; CDR2 reads FYNNEI.